This TCR beta chain was obtained from a study of T cells in Graves' hyperthyroidism and ophthalmopathy. The ends were cut back, 7 bases at V and 2 bases at J, with 14 bases in the middle. CDR3 length: 13 residues. The germline V gene has CDR1 SQVTM and CDR2 ANQGSEA. RNA transcripts were the template for amplifying TCR beta CDR3 regions. TCR CDR3 underwent first-round RT-PCR with the HTBI primer set. MiXCR, run by TCRdb on the multiplex PCR reads, gives a single entry per CDR3 protein. The profile shows approximately 700,000 distinct CDR3 sequences, about 45% of them singletons. For this clonotype: This may come from a read error, since a much larger clone is one base off. The CDR3 does not close with the conserved phenylalanine or tryptophan, likely indicating a read error.

The genes are TRBV29-1 and TRBJ1-1, with no clear D. Sequenced: peripheral blood or thyroid tissue (not recorded which). This receptor was taken from an adult man with Graves' disease, either hyperthyroidism or ophthalmopathy (not recorded which). The CDR3 spells CSGNDRTNTEAFL. DNA of the CDR3: TGCAGCGGAAACGACCGGACTAACACTGAAGCTTTCCTT.